The 26 T cell receptor beta chains below come from one sample, sequenced in a study of Ad26.COV2.S vaccination and SARS-CoV-2 variants. TCRdb keeps only in-frame clones here, not all; method: immunoSEQ multiplex PCR. Of hundreds of thousands of clones listed, roughly 89% were seen once; the top ten hold roughly 2.5%. Treatment defined: about 20 received Ad26.COV2.S at low or high dose, single or two shots; about 5 received placebo; per-sample allocation not given. The study sampled participants on day 63 after the first vaccine or placebo injection. Sequencing was performed on peripheral blood, taken in a trial of Ad26.COV2.S vaccine versus placebo. These receptors all come from a person between 18 and 60 years old who received the Ad26.COV2.S COVID-19 vaccine or a placebo.

The rearrangement uses TRBV5-4 and TRBJ1-2; TRBD1 might be the D (6 bases). Germline CDR1 is SGHNT and CDR2 is YYREEE (reference sequence). V gave up 4 bases and J gave up 3 bases, with 19 bases separating them. This CDR3 is 16 amino acids long. The DNA for the CDR3 is TGTGCCAGCAGCATAGGGGGAGAGGGAGGCGACTATGGCTACACCTTC. It specifies CASSIGGEGGDYGYTF.

The chain employs TRBV20-1 and TRBJ2-3; D is perhaps TRBD1 (6 bases). Germline CDR1 DFQATT, CDR2 SNEGSKA (reference sequence). V lost 3 bases to trimming and J lost 2 bases, with 15 bases between them. The CDR3 contains 15 residues. This CDR3 reads CSASLQGSDTDTQYF. The CDR3 bases are TGCAGTGCTAGTTTGCAGGGGAGTGACACAGATACGCAGTATTTT.

The J gene is TRBJ2-5, the V gene TRBV6-4; D is perhaps TRBD1 (6 bases). Germline loops: CDR1 MRHNA, CDR2 SNTAGT. V lost 6 bases to trimming and J lost 3 bases, with 23 bases between them. The CDR3 consists of 17 residues. The CDR3 sequence is CASRAYRDRFDEETQYF. The CDR3 nucleotides are TGTGCCAGCAGGGCATACAGGGATAGGTTCGACGAAGAGACCCAGTACTTC.

The rearrangement links TRBV6-5 to TRBJ1-1; the match to TRBD1 covers 7 bases. The CDR3 length is 15 residues. In germline, CDR1 is MNHEY, CDR2 SVGAGI. J gave up 7 bases and V 4 bases, and 12 bases lay outside the gene matches. CDR3 residues: CASSSDWTGLVEAFF. The CDR3 coding sequence is TGTGCCAGCAGTTCGGATTGGACAGGACTCGTTGAAGCTTTCTTT.

The gene calls are TRBV5-5 and TRBJ2-3, with D perhaps TRBD1 or TRBD2 (5 bases each). Germline V lookup: CDR1 SGHKS, CDR2 YYEKEE (reference sequence). The CDR3 consists of 12 residues. V shed 4 bases and J shed 11 bases, with 14 bases lying between them. The CDR3 sequence is CASSHEGIMQYF. CDR3 in DNA: TGTGCCAGCAGCCATGAGGGGATAATGCAGTATTTT.

The V call is TRBV6-5, the J call TRBJ2-1; D possibly uses TRBD1 or TRBD2 (6 bases each). CDR1 is MNHEY and CDR2 is SVGAGI in the germline V gene. CDR3 size: 15 residues. Trimming pared 4 bases from V and 7 bases from J, leaving 17 bases between. Here the CDR3 DNA reads TGTGCCAGCAGTTTTCTAGCGAACCAGGGGAATGAGCAGTTCTTC. It yields the protein CASSFLANQGNEQFF.

J is TRBJ2-7 and V is TRBV5-6; D is unclear. CDR1 and CDR2 from the germline V gene are SGHDT and YYEEEE. This CDR3 region has 13 residues. Trimming shortened V by 3 bases and J by 3 bases, and 10 bases separated the two germline ends. CDR3 sequence: CASSSDGNYEQYF. The CDR3 bases are TGTGCCAGCAGCTCGGACGGAAACTACGAGCAGTACTTC.

The genes are TRBV3-1 (or the pseudogene TRBV3-2) and TRBJ2-1; 11 positions agree with TRBD2. V trimming: 0 bases; J trimming: 4 bases; junction bases outside the gene matches: 5. In germline, CDR1 is LGHDT, CDR2 YNNKEL (reference sequence). The CDR3 spans 17 residues. The CDR3 region is CASSQDSTSGSYNEQFF. CDR3 bases: TGTGCCAGCAGCCAAGATAGCACTAGCGGGAGTTACAATGAGCAGTTCTTC.

This chain links TRBV3-1 (or the pseudogene TRBV3-2) with TRBJ2-1, with D possibly being TRBD2 (6 bases). V lost 4 bases and J 8 bases, leaving 15 bases between the germline ends. Germline V gives CDR1 LGHDT, CDR2 YNNKEL (reference sequence). The CDR3 is made up of 14 amino acids. For the CDR3, the DNA is TGTGCCAGCAGCCCCGTAGCGGCGTCGGATGAGCAGTTCTTC. Translated, it gives CASSPVAASDEQFF.

This rearrangement joins TRBV2 to TRBJ2-6; 8 bases align to TRBD1. Germline V gene sequence: CDR1 SNHLY, CDR2 FYNNEI. Germline trimming cut 6 bases from V and 1 base from J; bases unmatched to any gene: 8. The CDR3 consists of 17 residues. Here the CDR3 DNA reads TGTGCCAGCAGGGGGGACAGGTCTCTATCTGGGGCCAACGTCCTGACTTTC. Translating it yields CASRGDRSLSGANVLTF.

This clone was seen just once. This chain uses TRBV2 with TRBJ1-1; D perhaps matches TRBD1 (5 bases). CDR1 is SNHLY and CDR2 is FYNNEI in the germline V gene. V dropped 3 bases and J dropped 6 bases, with 23 bases sitting between them. The CDR3 length is 17 residues. The CDR3 is CASSDEWGREWEPEAFF. DNA of the CDR3: TGTGCCAGCAGTGATGAGTGGGGCCGAGAGTGGGAGCCTGAAGCTTTCTTT.

This clone was detected once. This rearrangement joins TRBV7-3 to TRBJ2-1; D not resolved. Germline-derived CDR1 and CDR2 are SGHTA and FQGTGA. The CDR3 has 15 amino acids. Trimming took 5 bases from V and 4 from J, leaving 15 bases between them. The CDR3 DNA reads as TGTGCCAGCAGCCCCCGTGGTGGGGATTACAATGAGCAGTTCTTC. Amino acids: CASSPRGGDYNEQFF.

This rearrangement joins TRBV28 to TRBJ2-3; D gene uncertain. With 5 bases removed from V and 1 base from J, the gap between germline ends came to 10 bases. The CDR3 has 14 residues. The germline CDR1 and CDR2 sequences are MDHEN and SYDVKM. The CDR3 here is CASSPTGRTDTQYF. CDR3 coding DNA: TGTGCCAGCAGTCCAACTGGGCGCACAGATACGCAGTATTTT.

This clone was picked up one time. The chain links TRBV7-2 to TRBJ1-1, with TRBD1 matching over 10 bases. With 6 bases clipped from V and 5 bases from J, the junction kept 3 bases outside the gene matches. Germline V gene lookup returns CDR1 SGHTA and CDR2 FQGNSA. The CDR3 contains 13 residues. CDR3 residues: CASSDRGRTEAFF. In DNA form, the CDR3 reads TGTGCCAGCAGTGACAGGGGGCGAACTGAAGCTTTCTTT.

The CDR3 nucleotides are TGTGCCAGCAGTTTTCTTCTTTTCTATGGCTACACCTTC. As protein: CASSFLLFYGYTF. This chain joins TRBV28 and TRBJ1-2; no firm D call. The CDR3 is made up of 13 amino acids. The germline V gene has CDR1 MDHEN and CDR2 SYDVKM. The germline V and J ends were trimmed by 3 bases and 4 bases, with 9 bases remaining between them.

This chain uses TRBV9 with TRBJ2-2; D remains ambiguous. With 3 bases removed from V and 3 bases from J, the gap between germline ends came to 12 bases. CDR1 and CDR2 from the germline V gene are SGDLS and YYNGEE. CDR3 size: 15 residues. CDR3: CASSGPPTYTGELFF. CDR3 DNA: TGTGCCAGCAGCGGACCCCCTACCTACACCGGGGAGCTGTTTTTT. The whole variable domain, filled in from reference TRBV9 and TRBJ2-2, reads DSGVTQTPKHLITATGQRVTLRCSPRSGDLSVYWYQQSLDQGLQFLIQYYNGEERAKGNILERFSAQQFPDLHSELNLSSLELGDSALYFCASSGPPTYTGELFFGEGSRLTVL.

The rearrangement uses TRBV18 and TRBJ2-7; D perhaps matches TRBD1 (5 bases). Trimming left V 3 bases short and J 1 base short, with 10 bases between. Germline CDR1 reads KGHSH; CDR2 reads LQKENI. This CDR3 region has 14 residues. The CDR3 region has the DNA TGTGCCAGCTCACCCAATAAGGGGTCCTACGAGCAGTACGTC. Its translation: CASSPNKGSYEQYV.

This clone showed up just once. V gene TRBV11-1 combines with J gene TRBJ1-1; D unresolved. The CDR3 spans 13 residues. Germline V gene sequence: CDR1 SGHAT, CDR2 FQDESV (reference sequence). The ends were cut back, 8 bases at V and 0 bases at J, with 10 bases in the middle. As DNA, the CDR3 is TGTGCCAGCCGTGGGCAAATGAACACTGAAGCTTTCTTT. Its translation is CASRGQMNTEAFF.

This chain links TRBV13 with TRBJ2-7; TRBD2 agrees at 16 bases. The V and J ends lost 3 bases and 1 base, in that order; junction bases with no gene match: 0. There are 16 residues in the CDR3. The germline gives CDR1 PRHDT, CDR2 FYEKMQ (reference sequence). DNA of the CDR3: TGTGCCAGCAGCTTGGGACTAGCGGGAGGGTCCTACGAGCAGTACGTC. Translating gives CASSLGLAGGSYEQYV.

This clone appeared once. The CDR3, as DNA: TGTGCCAGCAGCTTCCGGGTAGCGGGAGGCTTAGGGAATGAGCAGTTCTTC. Translating gives CASSFRVAGGLGNEQFF. V and J are TRBV11-3 and TRBJ2-1; TRBD2 aligns across 10 bases. Trimming took 3 bases from V and 7 from J; bases not matched to a gene: 12. Germline V gene data show CDR1 as SGHNT and CDR2 as YENEEA. The CDR3 spans 17 residues.

The genes are TRBV12-3 or TRBV12-4 and TRBJ1-1; D is perhaps TRBD1 (6 bases). The CDR3 extends over 13 amino acids. V lost 7 bases and J 1 base, leaving 10 bases between the germline ends. CDR3 loop: CASTPTGNTEAFF. CDR3 DNA sequence: TGTGCCAGCACCCCGACAGGGAACACTGAAGCTTTCTTT.

J is TRBJ1-2 and V is TRBV7-2; 9 bases align to TRBD1. CDR1 and CDR2 from the germline V gene are SGHTA and FQGNSA. The CDR3 covers 14 residues. With 5 bases clipped from V and 4 bases from J, the junction kept 5 bases outside the gene matches. The CDR3 DNA reads as TGTGCCAGCAGCGGGGACAGGGTATCCTATGGCTACACCTTC. Its protein product is CASSGDRVSYGYTF.

This clone has more than one count but fewer than ten. The rearrangement uses TRBV4-1 and TRBJ1-5, with 7 positions matching TRBD1. The trim removed 6 bases at V and 7 bases at J, leaving 24 bases unmatched. CDR1 is MGHRA and CDR2 is YSYEKL in the germline V gene. This CDR3 is built from 19 residues. CDR3 DNA: TGCGCCAGCAGAGCCAATTTGTTTGGGTTAGGGGGCTCGGGGCAGCCCCAGCATTTT. Translated: CASRANLFGLGGSGQPQHF.

The CDR3 sequence: CASTLPGGTGRSKAPNEKLFF. CDR3 bases: TGTGCCAGCACCCTCCCCGGAGGGACAGGGCGATCAAAGGCTCCTAATGAAAAACTGTTTTTT. This chain links TRBV7-3 with TRBJ1-4; 9 bases fit TRBD1. The J segment lost 3 bases and the V segment lost 7 bases, leaving 24 bases of the junction unmatched. Germline loops: CDR1 SGHTA, CDR2 FQGTGA. The CDR3 covers 21 residues.

This chain uses TRBV2 with TRBJ1-5; D remains unclear. This CDR3 region has 13 residues. CDR1 and CDR2 from the germline V gene are SNHLY and FYNNEI. Between the trimmed V and J ends, which lost 3 bases and 5 bases, there was a span of 8 bases. CDR3 nucleotides: TGTGCCAGCAGTGATGGCCGTGATCAGCCCCAGCATTTT. It yields the protein CASSDGRDQPQHF.

This chain links TRBV30 with TRBJ2-3; D is unresolved. The V gene's germline CDR1 is GTSNPN and CDR2 SVGIG (reference sequence). This CDR3 has 14 amino acids. Trimming left V 3 bases short and J 1 base short, with 11 bases between. CDR3 in DNA: TGTGCCTGGAGGTTGTCAGGAGGCACAGATACGCAGTATTTT. Amino acids: CAWRLSGGTDTQYF.